The entry below gives a single TCR beta chain sequence along with its context. The data belong to a study of blood T cell repertoires in COVID-19. Participant-reported clinical history was the basis for cohort assignment. Assay: immunoSEQ multiplex PCR; the TCRdb copy retains only in-frame clones and omits some. The repertoire holds about 250,000 clones, with more than 75% as singletons. With 4 bases clipped from V and 7 bases from J, the junction kept 13 bases outside the gene matches. This CDR3 has 16 residues. Per the germline V gene, CDR1 is SGHRS and CDR2 is YFSETQ. The sequence derives from a man aged 35-49 years who had recovered from COVID-19. The source material was PBMCs or T cells enriched from blood (not recorded which). The rearrangement joins TRBV5-1 to TRBJ2-7; 11 bases match TRBD2. CDR3 residues: CASSTLAGGGTTEQYF. The CDR3 region has the DNA TGCGCCAGCAGCACATTAGCGGGAGGGGGGACTACGGAGCAGTACTTC.